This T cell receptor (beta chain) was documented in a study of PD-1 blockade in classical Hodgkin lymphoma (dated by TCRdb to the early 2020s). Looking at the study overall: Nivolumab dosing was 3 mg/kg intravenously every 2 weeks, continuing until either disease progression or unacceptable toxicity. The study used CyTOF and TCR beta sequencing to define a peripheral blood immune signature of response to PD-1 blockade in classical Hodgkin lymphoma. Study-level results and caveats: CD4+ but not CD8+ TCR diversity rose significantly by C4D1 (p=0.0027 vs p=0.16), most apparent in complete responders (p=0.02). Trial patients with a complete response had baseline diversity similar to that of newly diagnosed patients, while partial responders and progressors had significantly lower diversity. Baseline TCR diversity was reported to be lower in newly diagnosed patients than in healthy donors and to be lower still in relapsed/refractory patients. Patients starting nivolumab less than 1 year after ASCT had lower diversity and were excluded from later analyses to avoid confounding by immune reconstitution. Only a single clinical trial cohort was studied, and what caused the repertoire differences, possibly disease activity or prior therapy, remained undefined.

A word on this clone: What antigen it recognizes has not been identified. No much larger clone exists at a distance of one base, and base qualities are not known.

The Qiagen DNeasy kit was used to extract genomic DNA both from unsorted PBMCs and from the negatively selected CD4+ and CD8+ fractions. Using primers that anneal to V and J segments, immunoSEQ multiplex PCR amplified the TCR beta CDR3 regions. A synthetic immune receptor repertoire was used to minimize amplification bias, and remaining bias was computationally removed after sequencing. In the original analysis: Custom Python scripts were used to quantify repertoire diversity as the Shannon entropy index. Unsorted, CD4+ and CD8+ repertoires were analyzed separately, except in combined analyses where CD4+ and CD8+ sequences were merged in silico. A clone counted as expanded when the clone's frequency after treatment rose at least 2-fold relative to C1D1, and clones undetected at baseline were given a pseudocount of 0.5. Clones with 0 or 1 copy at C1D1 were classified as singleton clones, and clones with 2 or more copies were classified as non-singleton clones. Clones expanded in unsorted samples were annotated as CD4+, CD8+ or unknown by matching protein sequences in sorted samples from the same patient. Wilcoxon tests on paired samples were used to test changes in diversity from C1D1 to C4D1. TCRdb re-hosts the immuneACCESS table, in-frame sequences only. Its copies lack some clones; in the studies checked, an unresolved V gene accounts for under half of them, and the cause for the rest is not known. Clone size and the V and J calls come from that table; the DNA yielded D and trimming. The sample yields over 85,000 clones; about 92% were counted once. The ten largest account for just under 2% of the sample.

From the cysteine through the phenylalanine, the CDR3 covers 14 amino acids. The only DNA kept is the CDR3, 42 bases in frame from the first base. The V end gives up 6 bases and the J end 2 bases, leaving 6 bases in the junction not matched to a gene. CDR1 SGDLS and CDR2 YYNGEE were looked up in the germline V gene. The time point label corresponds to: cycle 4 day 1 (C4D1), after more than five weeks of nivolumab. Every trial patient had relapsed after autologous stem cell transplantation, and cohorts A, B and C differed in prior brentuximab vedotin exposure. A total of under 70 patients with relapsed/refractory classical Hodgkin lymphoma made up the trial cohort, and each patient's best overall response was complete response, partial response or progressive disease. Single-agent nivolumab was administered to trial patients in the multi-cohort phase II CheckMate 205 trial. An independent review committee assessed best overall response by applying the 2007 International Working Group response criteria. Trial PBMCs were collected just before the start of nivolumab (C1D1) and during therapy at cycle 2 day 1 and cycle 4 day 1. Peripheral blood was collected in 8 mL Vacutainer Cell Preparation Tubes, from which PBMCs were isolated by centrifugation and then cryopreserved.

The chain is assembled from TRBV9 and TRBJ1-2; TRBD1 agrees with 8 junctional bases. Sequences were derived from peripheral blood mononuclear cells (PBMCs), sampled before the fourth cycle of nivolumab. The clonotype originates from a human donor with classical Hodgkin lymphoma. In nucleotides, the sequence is TGTGCCAGCAATTACGGGGACAGGAACTATGGCTACACCTTC. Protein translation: CASNYGDRNYGYTF.